One T cell receptor (beta chain) is described in this entry. The antigen is unknown. Every isolated RNA sample was fully reverse transcribed, so sequencing captured expressed TCRB transcripts. Reads from naive, central memory and regulatory T cell samples averaged about 3.9 million. Produced via immunoSEQ multiplex PCR; TCRdb's table is partial and in-frame only. The sample records 160,000 or so clones, 6.5% to 10% being singletons. The sample is drawn from a study of beta chain features in type 1 diabetes. CDR1 is SNHLY, CDR2 FYNNEI, per germline. The CDR3 extends over 14 amino acids. The V end was cut by 4 bases, the J end by 5 bases, with 14 bases between. Broader study findings: All four CD4+ subsets of Type 1 diabetes patients contained TCRB CDR3s that were moderately but significantly shorter.

This chain uses TRBV2 with TRBJ1-1, with unresolved D. The source material was central memory CD4+ T cells from blood. The sequence was obtained from a woman younger than 30 with type 1 diabetes. This CDR3 is CASSGVVSGTEAFF. CDR3 bases: TGTGCCAGCAGTGGGGTCGTGTCGGGGACTGAAGCTTTCTTT.